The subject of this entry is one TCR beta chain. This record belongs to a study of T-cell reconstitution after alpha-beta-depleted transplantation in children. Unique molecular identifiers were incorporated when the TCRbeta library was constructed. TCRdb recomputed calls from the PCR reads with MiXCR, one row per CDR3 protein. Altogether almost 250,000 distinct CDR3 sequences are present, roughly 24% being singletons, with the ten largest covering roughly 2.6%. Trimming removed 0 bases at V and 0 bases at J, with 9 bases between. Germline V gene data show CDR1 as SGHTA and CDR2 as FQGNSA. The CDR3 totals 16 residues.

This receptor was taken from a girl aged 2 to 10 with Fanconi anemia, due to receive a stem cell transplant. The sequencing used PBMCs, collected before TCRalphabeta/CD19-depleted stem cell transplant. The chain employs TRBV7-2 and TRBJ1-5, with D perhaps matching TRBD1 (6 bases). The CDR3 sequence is CASSLAGGASNQPQHF. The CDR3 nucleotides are TGTGCCAGCAGCTTAGCCGGGGGGGCTAGCAATCAGCCCCAGCATTTT.